Listed here is a single T cell receptor (beta chain). This entry is derived from a study of T cell responses to AZD1222 COVID-19 vaccine. Clones were sequenced by immunoSEQ multiplex PCR, and TCRdb holds only the in-frame ones, with some missing. The sample has 150,000 to 250,000 clones, roughly 92% seen once. The germline V gene has CDR1 MNHEY and CDR2 SVGAGI. With V trimmed by 9 bases and J by 4 bases, 14 bases remained unmatched. This CDR3 has 15 residues. The receptor was derived from an adult who received the AZD1222 COVID-19 vaccine. The sample here was peripheral blood, taken 28 days after the second AZD1222 dose. The chain uses TRBV6-5 and TRBJ1-2; TRBD1 matches at 7 bases. As DNA, the CDR3 is TGTGCCAGTTGGGGGAACGACAGGGCGGGCTATGGCTACACCTTC. This codes for CASWGNDRAGYGYTF.